These T cell receptor beta chains were read from a single sample in a study of memory CD4+ T cells and cytomegalovirus serostatus. Repertoires were generated with immunoSEQ multiplex PCR, while TCRdb's copy carries only in-frame clones and drops some. The sample has about 82,000 clones, around 80% seen once; the top ten hold around 0.78%. Input material: memory CD4+ T cells from blood. These receptors came from an adult in good health and CMV-seronegative. The CDR3 runs from the conserved cysteine through the conserved F or W. Each record gives: J gene, V gene, clone size, D gene, CDR3 protein, CDR3 DNA. The D gene is left open where the match is weak. Size is stated for part of the rows, as once, few or many counts, or as a class when the clone is expanded.

J: TRBJ1-1
V: TRBV2
size: once
D: NA
CDR3: CASTKLGGNTEAFF
DNA: TGTGCCAGCACCAAACTGGGCGGGAACACTGAAGCTTTCTTT

J: TRBJ1-1
V: TRBV19
size: NA
D: TRBD1
CDR3: CASSGGQGSPHTEAFF
DNA: TGTGCCAGTAGTGGTGGACAGGGGTCCCCTCACACTGAAGCTTTCTTT

J: TRBJ2-5
V: TRBV9
size: NA
D: NA
CDR3: CASSALKPETQYF
DNA: TGTGCCAGCAGCGCCTTAAAGCCAGAGACCCAGTACTTC

J: TRBJ2-2
V: TRBV21-1
size: NA
D: NA
CDR3: CASGDRRGLGTGELFF
DNA: TGTGCCAGCGGAGACCGCAGGGGGCTAGGCACCGGGGAGCTGTTTTTT

J: TRBJ1-2
V: TRBV28
size: NA
D: TRBD1
CDR3: CASRGTGTGAFKYGYTF
DNA: TGTGCCAGCAGAGGAACCGGGACAGGAGCCTTCAAGTATGGCTACACCTTC

J: TRBJ1-1
V: TRBV30
size: few
D: TRBD1
CDR3: CAWRKGQALRVNTEAFF
DNA: TGTGCCTGGCGAAAGGGACAGGCCCTAAGAGTGAACACTGAAGCTTTCTTT

J: TRBJ2-5
V: TRBV29-1
size: NA
D: TRBD1
CDR3: CSVEADRGPETQYF
DNA: TGCAGCGTTGAGGCGGACAGGGGGCCCGAGACCCAGTACTTC

J: TRBJ1-4
V: TRBV5-1
size: NA
D: NA
CDR3: CASSSFPGANEKLFF
DNA: TGCGCCAGCAGCTCCTTTCCCGGAGCAAATGAAAAACTGTTTTTT

J: TRBJ1-6
V: TRBV7-8
size: few
D: TRBD1
CDR3: CASSFTGGNSPLHF
DNA: TGTGCCAGCAGCTTTACAGGGGGTAATTCACCCCTCCACTTT

J: TRBJ2-5
V: TRBV11-3
size: NA
D: NA
CDR3: CASSLGGGQETQYF
DNA: TGTGCCAGCAGCTTAGGAGGAGGTCAAGAGACCCAGTACTTC

J: TRBJ1-3
V: TRBV7-2
size: NA
D: NA
CDR3: CASSWNRVGNTIYF
DNA: TGTGCCAGCAGCTGGAACAGGGTTGGAAACACCATATATTTT

J: TRBJ1-1
V: TRBV6-5
size: NA
D: NA
CDR3: CATSDRSMNTEAFF
DNA: TGTGCCACCAGCGACAGGTCGATGAACACTGAAGCTTTCTTT

J: TRBJ2-2
V: TRBV6-1
size: NA
D: NA
CDR3: CASSEIGTGNTGELFF
DNA: TGTGCCAGCAGTGAAATCGGGACGGGGAACACCGGGGAGCTGTTTTTT

J: TRBJ1-1
V: TRBV14
size: NA
D: NA
CDR3: CASSQAYGGEAFF
DNA: TGTGCCAGCAGCCAAGCTTATGGGGGCGAAGCTTTCTTT

J: TRBJ1-1
V: TRBV7-2
size: NA
D: NA
CDR3: CASSLDGIGMNTEAFF
DNA: TGTGCCAGCAGCTTAGACGGGATAGGGATGAACACTGAAGCTTTCTTT

J: TRBJ2-2
V: TRBV5-8
size: NA
D: NA
CDR3: CASSYSTGGELFF
DNA: TGTGCCAGCAGTTACTCTACGGGCGGGGAGCTGTTTTTT

J: TRBJ1-2
V: TRBV5-1
size: NA
D: TRBD1
CDR3: CASSNPGTVNYGYTF
DNA: TGCGCCAGCAGCAACCCCGGGACAGTAAACTATGGCTACACCTTC

J: TRBJ2-3
V: TRBV30
size: NA
D: NA
CDR3: CAWSDTRGQWADTQYF
DNA: TGTGCCTGGAGCGATACAAGGGGCCAATGGGCAGATACGCAGTATTTT

J: TRBJ1-4
V: TRBV6-1
size: NA
D: NA
CDR3: CASSERPEKLFF
DNA: TGTGCCAGCAGTGAACGGCCCGAAAAACTGTTTTTT

J: TRBJ2-1
V: TRBV7-3
size: NA
D: TRBD1
CDR3: CASSSGQVSINEQFF
DNA: TGTGCCAGCAGCTCCGGACAGGTCTCGATCAATGAGCAGTTCTTC

J: TRBJ2-6
V: TRBV30
size: NA
D: NA
CDR3: CAWVMSSGANVLTF
DNA: TGTGCCTGGGTCATGAGCTCTGGGGCCAACGTCCTGACTTTC

J: TRBJ1-1
V: TRBV6-1
size: NA
D: TRBD1
CDR3: CASNLDRVRTEAFF
DNA: TGTGCCAGCAACTTGGACAGGGTTCGAACGGAAGCTTTCTTT

J: TRBJ1-5
V: TRBV10-3
size: NA
D: NA
CDR3: CAISESSFRDQPQHF
DNA: TGTGCCATCAGTGAGTCTTCTTTTCGAGATCAGCCCCAGCATTTT

J: TRBJ1-5
V: TRBV27
size: once
D: TRBD1
CDR3: CASSHRTGNQPQHF
DNA: TGTGCCAGCAGCCACCGGACAGGGAATCAGCCCCAGCATTTT

J: TRBJ1-1
V: TRBV10-3
size: NA
D: TRBD1
CDR3: CATGQDTEAFF
DNA: TGTGCCACCGGACAGGACACTGAAGCTTTCTTT

J: TRBJ2-5
V: TRBV18
size: NA
D: NA
CDR3: CASSQGYQETQYF
DNA: TGTGCCAGCTCACAGGGGTACCAAGAGACCCAGTACTTC

J: TRBJ1-2
V: TRBV18
size: NA
D: NA
CDR3: CASSPPAQGKERGGYTF
DNA: TGTGCCAGCTCACCACCGGCGCAGGGTAAAGAACGTGGTGGCTACACCTTC

J: TRBJ2-3
V: TRBV9
size: NA
D: TRBD2
CDR3: CASSVASGARDTQYF
DNA: TGTGCCAGCAGCGTAGCTAGCGGGGCCAGAGATACGCAGTATTTT

J: TRBJ1-2
V: TRBV5-4
size: NA
D: NA
CDR3: CASSRSGQSYGYTF
DNA: TGTGCCAGCAGCCGGAGCGGACAGAGCTATGGCTACACCTTC

J: TRBJ2-2
V: TRBV5-4
size: NA
D: NA
CDR3: CASSSDSTLTGELFF
DNA: TGTGCCAGCAGCTCTGATTCCACTCTCACGGGGGAGCTGTTTTTT

J: TRBJ2-7
V: TRBV10-2
size: NA
D: TRBD1
CDR3: CASNQAGTGGKDEQYF
DNA: TGCGCCAGCAATCAAGCCGGGACAGGGGGCAAGGACGAGCAGTACTTC

J: TRBJ2-3
V: TRBV5-6
size: NA
D: TRBD1
CDR3: CASRRQGFRTDTQYF
DNA: TGTGCCAGCCGAAGACAGGGGTTCAGGACAGATACGCAGTATTTT

J: TRBJ2-3
V: TRBV20-1
size: NA
D: NA
CDR3: CSAQDKDTQYF
DNA: TGCAGTGCTCAGGATAAAGATACGCAGTATTTT

J: TRBJ2-7
V: TRBV6-5
size: NA
D: TRBD1
CDR3: CATRRQGPEQYF
DNA: TGTGCCACCCGTAGACAGGGTCCCGAGCAGTACTTC

J: TRBJ2-6
V: TRBV9
size: once
D: NA
CDR3: CASSVQSSGANVLTF
DNA: TGTGCCAGCAGCGTCCAGAGCTCTGGGGCCAACGTCCTGACTTTC

J: TRBJ2-1
V: TRBV19
size: NA
D: TRBD2
CDR3: CASRVGLAGLNEQFF
DNA: TGTGCCAGTAGGGTAGGACTAGCGGGGTTAAATGAGCAGTTCTTC

J: TRBJ2-7
V: TRBV7-9
size: few
D: NA
CDR3: CASSLGDLISYEQYF
DNA: TGTGCCAGCAGCTTGGGAGATCTGATCTCCTACGAGCAGTACTTC

J: TRBJ2-3
V: TRBV7-3
size: NA
D: NA
CDR3: CASSLADTQYF
DNA: TGTGCCAGCAGCTTAGCTGATACGCAGTATTTT

J: TRBJ1-3
V: TRBV7-9
size: NA
D: NA
CDR3: CATLWGGDQFGNTIYF
DNA: TGTGCCACCCTGTGGGGGGGCGATCAGTTTGGAAACACCATATATTTT

J: TRBJ1-3
V: TRBV7-6
size: NA
D: NA
CDR3: CASSQGRSISGNTIYF
DNA: TGTGCCAGCAGCCAGGGAAGGTCTATCTCTGGAAACACCATATATTTT

J: TRBJ2-1
V: TRBV29-1
size: NA
D: TRBD1
CDR3: CSVARGLDEQFF
DNA: TGCAGCGTTGCCAGGGGGCTGGATGAGCAGTTCTTC

J: TRBJ1-5
V: TRBV5-1
size: NA
D: NA
CDR3: CASSPGEGNQPQHF
DNA: TGCGCCAGCAGCCCAGGGGAAGGCAATCAGCCCCAGCATTTT

J: TRBJ1-2
V: TRBV23-1
size: NA
D: NA
CDR3: CASSQVNGYTF
DNA: TGCGCCAGCAGTCAGGTGAATGGCTACACCTTC

J: TRBJ2-2
V: TRBV7-3
size: NA
D: NA
CDR3: CASSLDQGSTGELFF
DNA: TGTGCCAGCAGCTTAGATCAGGGCAGTACCGGGGAGCTGTTTTTT

J: TRBJ1-4
V: TRBV30
size: NA
D: NA
CDR3: CAWSLGRVNEKLFF
DNA: TGTGCCTGGAGCTTGGGACGAGTTAATGAAAAACTGTTTTTT

J: TRBJ2-1
V: TRBV9
size: NA
D: NA
CDR3: CASSVGPRPYNEQFF
DNA: TGTGCCAGCAGCGTAGGGCCCCGGCCATACAATGAGCAGTTCTTC

J: TRBJ1-3
V: TRBV5-1
size: NA
D: NA
CDR3: CASRGDSGNTIYF
DNA: TGCGCCAGCAGAGGGGACTCTGGAAACACCATATATTTT

J: TRBJ2-7
V: TRBV27
size: NA
D: NA
CDR3: CASSSGQPGAYEQYF
DNA: TGTGCCAGCAGTTCAGGACAGCCCGGGGCCTACGAGCAGTACTTC

J: TRBJ1-1
V: TRBV7-9
size: few
D: NA
CDR3: CASRGFAEAFF
DNA: TGTGCCAGCCGGGGGTTCGCTGAAGCTTTCTTT

J: TRBJ2-7
V: TRBV19
size: NA
D: TRBD2
CDR3: CATSAERSSGGDEQYF
DNA: TGTGCCACCTCCGCCGAACGATCTAGCGGGGGGGACGAGCAGTACTTC

J: TRBJ2-2
V: TRBV10-3
size: NA
D: NA
CDR3: CAIIIRDSPNTGELFF
DNA: TGTGCCATCATTATACGGGACTCTCCGAACACCGGGGAGCTGTTTTTT

J: TRBJ1-5
V: TRBV19
size: NA
D: NA
CDR3: CASSTERSQPQHF
DNA: TGTGCCAGTAGTACTGAACGGAGTCAGCCCCAGCATTTT

J: TRBJ1-2
V: TRBV6-5
size: NA
D: TRBD1
CDR3: CASRPGQGLGYTF
DNA: TGTGCCAGCAGGCCCGGACAGGGCCTCGGCTACACCTTC

J: TRBJ1-6
V: TRBV7-2
size: few
D: TRBD1
CDR3: CASSFTGVSHSPLHF
DNA: TGTGCCAGCAGCTTTACAGGGGTTTCTCATTCACCCCTCCACTTT

J: TRBJ2-7
V: TRBV5-1
size: few
D: NA
CDR3: CASRIPGSSYEQYF
DNA: TGCGCCAGCAGAATACCAGGGTCCTCCTACGAGCAGTACTTC